This T cell receptor beta chain was retrieved from a study of OX40 agonist ivuxolimab in advanced cancers. From germline, CDR1 is SEHNR and CDR2 FQNEAQ (reference sequence). The V segment lost 6 bases and the J segment 7 bases; nucleotides outside the gene matches: 15. The length of the CDR3 is 16 residues. Sequenced by immunoSEQ multiplex PCR; TCRdb stores in-frame clones only, minus some. The repertoire holds 70,000 or so clones, with just under 85% as singletons. The clonotype originates from an adult with an advanced solid tumor such as melanoma, head and neck, liver or kidney cancer. Source: CD4+ or CD8+ T cells sorted from blood, taken in a trial of the OX40 agonist ivuxolimab. The rearrangement uses TRBV7-9 and TRBJ2-1; 7 positions agree with TRBD1. CDR3 region: CASSPQEGARRNEQFF. The CDR3 DNA reads TGTGCCAGCAGTCCCCAAGAGGGGGCTAGAAGGAATGAGCAGTTCTTC.